These T cell receptor beta chains were read from a single sample in a study of blood T cell repertoires in COVID-19. TCRdb's copy holds only in-frame clones and misses some; the assay was immunoSEQ multiplex PCR. The table records some 190,000 clones, roughly 76% of them present only once. Sample: peripheral blood. The receptor set was obtained from a woman aged 40 to 50 with COVID-19, enrolled during active disease. Both conserved end residues are part of each CDR3. D genes are given only for firm matches. The size field is filled for only some rows; it gives once, few, many or a size class.

-	TRBJ2-7	17	TRBD2	TRBV5-4	CASSFHRREGNSYEQYF	TGTGCCAGCAGCTTTCATCGGCGGGAGGGGAACTCCTACGAGCAGTACTTC
-	TRBJ2-1	16	-	TRBV7-9	CASSSTMIADYNEQFF	TGTGCCAGCAGCTCCACGATGATAGCGGATTACAATGAGCAGTTCTTC
few	TRBJ1-5	15	TRBD1	TRBV19	CASRRQGSDNQPQHF	TGTGCCAGTAGGAGACAGGGGTCCGATAACCAGCCCCAGCATTTT
-	TRBJ2-5	15	-	TRBV9	CASSVGAGNQETQYF	TGTGCCAGCAGCGTAGGAGCAGGAAATCAAGAGACCCAGTACTTC
-	TRBJ2-2	16	TRBD2	TRBV9	CASSGIAGSNTGELFF	TGTGCCAGCAGCGGGATAGCGGGATCGAACACCGGGGAGCTGTTTTTT
-	TRBJ2-3	14	TRBD2	TRBV28	CASSPGLSTDTQYF	TGTGCCAGCAGCCCGGGACTAAGTACAGATACGCAGTATTTT
-	TRBJ1-5	14	TRBD1	TRBV10-3	CATGFGTGAQPQHF	TGTGCCACCGGATTCGGGACAGGGGCTCAGCCCCAGCATTTT
-	TRBJ1-1	14	-	TRBV28	CASSLGGVDTEAFF	TGTGCCAGCAGTCTAGGGGGGGTGGACACTGAAGCTTTCTTT
-	TRBJ2-5	14	-	TRBV29-1	CSVVGGRWQETQYF	TGCAGCGTTGTCGGGGGGCGATGGCAAGAGACCCAGTACTTC
-	TRBJ2-1	14	-	TRBV11-2	CASSLGGAYNEQFF	TGTGCCAGCAGCTTAGGCGGCGCCTACAATGAGCAGTTCTTC
-	TRBJ2-5	15	-	TRBV11-2	CASSLTQARGKTQYF	TGTGCCAGCAGCTTAACCCAGGCCCGAGGGAAGACCCAGTACTTC
-	TRBJ1-3	16	-	TRBV15	CATSRDLGTLGDTIYF	TGTGCCACCAGCAGAGATCTGGGTACCCTCGGAGACACCATATATTTT
-	TRBJ1-5	14	-	TRBV19	CASSTTGDNQPQHF	TGTGCCAGTAGTACGACAGGTGACAATCAGCCCCAGCATTTT
-	TRBJ1-5	13	-	TRBV2	CASNRAGVEPQHF	TGTGCCAGCAACCGAGCAGGGGTGGAGCCCCAGCATTTT
-	TRBJ1-4	15	TRBD1	TRBV19	CASSVQGSVREKLFF	TGTGCCAGTAGTGTACAGGGGAGTGTGCGTGAAAAACTGTTTTTT
-	TRBJ1-5	13	-	TRBV28	CASTWTTNQPQHF	TGTGCCAGCACCTGGACAACCAATCAGCCCCAGCATTTT
-	TRBJ2-5	13	-	TRBV6-2/TRBV6-3	CASSYWDFETQYF	TGTGCCAGCAGTTACTGGGACTTTGAGACCCAGTACTTC